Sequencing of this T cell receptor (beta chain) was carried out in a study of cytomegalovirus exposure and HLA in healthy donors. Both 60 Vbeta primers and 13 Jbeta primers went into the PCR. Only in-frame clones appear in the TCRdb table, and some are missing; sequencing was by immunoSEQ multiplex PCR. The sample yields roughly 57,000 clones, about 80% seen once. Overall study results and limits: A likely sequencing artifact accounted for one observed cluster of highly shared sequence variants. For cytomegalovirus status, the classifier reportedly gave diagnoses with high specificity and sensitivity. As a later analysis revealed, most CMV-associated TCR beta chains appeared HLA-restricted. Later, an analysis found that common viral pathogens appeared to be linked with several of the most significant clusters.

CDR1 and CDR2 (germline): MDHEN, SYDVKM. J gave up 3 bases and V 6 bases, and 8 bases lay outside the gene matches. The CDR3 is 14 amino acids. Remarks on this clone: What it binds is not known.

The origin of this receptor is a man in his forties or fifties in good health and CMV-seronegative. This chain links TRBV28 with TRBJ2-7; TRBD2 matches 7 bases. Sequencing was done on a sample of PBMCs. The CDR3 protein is CASSPSGENYEQYF. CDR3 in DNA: TGTGCCAGCAGCCCGAGCGGGGAAAACTACGAGCAGTACTTC.